Presented here are 32 T cell receptor beta chains from one specimen sequenced in a study of T cell changes during pregnancy in multiple sclerosis. Produced via immunoSEQ multiplex PCR; TCRdb's table is partial and in-frame only. The data contain 56,000 or so clones, approximately 90% of them singletons. This material consisted of peripheral blood, taken after pregnancy. These receptors came from a female donor with multiple sclerosis, enrolled in a pregnancy study.

The CDR3 loop reads CASSLGGILSTDTQYF. CDR3 DNA sequence: TGTGCCAGCAGCTTGGGCGGAATACTCTCCACAGATACGCAGTATTTT. The chain recombines TRBV5-4 with TRBJ2-3; D is unclear. CDR1 SGHNT and CDR2 YYREEE come from the germline V gene (reference sequence). Trimming removed 0 bases at V and 2 bases at J, with 13 bases between. The CDR3 covers 16 residues.

The chain combines TRBV4-3 with TRBJ1-4; the D gene is possibly TRBD1 (5 bases). CDR1 is LGHNA, CDR2 YSLEER, per germline. There are 16 residues in the CDR3. The V end was cut by 0 bases, the J end by 8 bases, with 16 bases between. The CDR3 region has the DNA TGCGCCAGCAGCCAAGAGTTAGGGGCAGGGCAAGAAAAACTGTTTTTT. Protein: CASSQELGAGQEKLFF.

The V call is TRBV6-5, the J call TRBJ2-2; D is perhaps TRBD1 (6 bases). CDR3 length: 15 amino acids. V dropped 6 bases and J dropped 1 base, with 12 bases sitting between them. The V gene's germline CDR1 is MNHEY and CDR2 SVGAGI. The CDR3 here is CASRPPGQNTGELFF. In DNA form, the CDR3 reads TGTGCCAGCAGACCTCCGGGACAGAACACCGGGGAGCTGTTTTTT.

The chain carries TRBV30 and TRBJ2-1; a weak D match, TRBD2 (5 bases). CDR1 is GTSNPN, CDR2 SVGIG, per germline (reference sequence). The V end lost 2 bases, the J end lost 2 bases, and 10 bases lay between the germline ends. The CDR3 runs 14 residues. This chain's CDR3 is CAWSRVATYNEQFF. The CDR3 DNA follows: TGTGCCTGGAGTAGGGTAGCGACCTACAATGAGCAGTTCTTC.

The chain employs TRBV6-1 and TRBJ2-1, with TRBD2 identical over 7 bases. V was clipped by 9 bases and J by 0 bases; unmatched bases: 8. Germline values: CDR1 MNHNS, CDR2 SASEGT. The CDR3 length is 15 residues. The CDR3 nucleotides read TGTGCCAGTGTGGGGGGAGGGAACTCCTACAATGAGCAGTTCTTC. It specifies CASVGGGNSYNEQFF.

This chain connects TRBV4-3 to TRBJ2-3; D perhaps matches TRBD2 (5 bases). CDR1 is LGHNA, CDR2 YSLEER, per germline. V lost 4 bases and J 3 bases, leaving 11 bases between the germline ends. The CDR3 has 14 amino acids. The CDR3 DNA follows: TGCGCCAGCAGCCCCTCGACGGGAACAGATACGCAGTATTTT. Translation gives CASSPSTGTDTQYF.

V usage is TRBV11-3 and J usage is TRBJ2-7; TRBD2 matches 9 bases. The germline gives CDR1 SGHNT, CDR2 YENEEA. The trim removed 4 bases at V and 6 bases at J, leaving 10 bases unmatched. The CDR3 length is 15 residues. The CDR3 nucleotides read TGTGCCAGCAGCTCGGGACTAGCTCTGAGGGGCGAGCAGTACTTC. Its protein product is CASSSGLALRGEQYF.

In its sample, this clone was seen once. This chain's CDR3 is CASSKALSGKGATNEKLFF. The CDR3 region has the DNA TGTGCCAGCAGCAAAGCGCTTTCAGGGAAGGGGGCAACTAATGAAAAACTGTTTTTT. The rearrangement uses TRBV21-1 and TRBJ1-4; the D segment call TRBD1 is taken from the table without a DNA check. TRBV21-1 is a pseudogene segment. This CDR3 contains 19 residues.

J is TRBJ2-7 and V is TRBV15; D gene ambiguous. V was pared by 1 base and J by 0 bases, with 10 bases between. CDR1 is LNHNV, CDR2 YYDKDF, per germline (reference sequence). This CDR3 is 15 amino acids long. CDR3 in amino acids: CATSRARESSYEQYF. CDR3 in DNA: TGTGCCACCAGCAGAGCGCGAGAGAGCTCCTACGAGCAGTACTTC.

The rearrangement links TRBV19 to TRBJ2-5; TRBD2 agrees at 9 bases. Germline trimming cut 10 bases from V and 0 bases from J; bases unmatched to any gene: 3. Germline V lookup: CDR1 LNHDA, CDR2 SQIVND (reference sequence). The CDR3 extends over 13 amino acids. This chain's CDR3 is CATKRGDQETQYF. The CDR3 DNA is TGTGCCACCAAGCGGGGGGACCAAGAGACCCAGTACTTC.

The rearrangement uses TRBV7-9 and TRBJ1-6; TRBD1 might be the D (5 bases). The CDR3 has 16 residues. The germline V gene encodes CDR1 SEHNR and CDR2 FQNEAQ (reference sequence). The V end lost 4 bases, the J end lost 0 bases, and 10 bases lay between the germline ends. For the CDR3, the DNA is TGTGCCAGCAGCTCCAGGGAACCCTCCTATAATTCACCCCTCCACTTT. It codes for CASSSREPSYNSPLHF.

This clone showed up just once. The chain carries TRBV18 and TRBJ2-5; no definite D call. CDR1 KGHSH and CDR2 LQKENI come from the germline V gene. V was cut by 3 bases and J by 5 bases, with 7 bases left in between. This CDR3 spans 12 amino acids. CDR3: CASSPASETQYF. The DNA for the CDR3 is TGTGCCAGCTCACCGGCCTCGGAGACCCAGTACTTC.

The rearrangement links TRBV7-2 to TRBJ1-6, with a possible D match to TRBD1 (5 bases). Per germline, CDR1 SGHTA and CDR2 FQGNSA. V lost 5 bases, J lost 7 bases, and 12 bases lay in between. CDR3 size: 14 residues. DNA for the CDR3: TGTGCCAGCAGCCCACGCAGGGCCAATTCACCCCTCCACTTT. This sequence encodes CASSPRRANSPLHF.

This clone was counted once. CDR3: CASTQGNTGELFF. Written as DNA, the CDR3 is TGTGCCAGCACACAGGGTAACACCGGGGAGCTGTTTTTT. The V call is TRBV6-6, the J call TRBJ2-2; possible D gene TRBD1, 6 bases. The CDR3 extends over 13 amino acids. V lost 7 bases to trimming and J lost 2 bases, with 8 bases between them. Germline V lookup: CDR1 MNHNY, CDR2 SVGAGI (reference sequence).

This clone was seen just once. The chain uses TRBV5-1 and TRBJ1-2; D is ambiguous. The V gene's germline CDR1 is SGHRS and CDR2 YFSETQ. V dropped 7 bases and J dropped 0 bases, with 13 bases sitting between them. The CDR3 length is 14 residues. This CDR3 is CASGVGVPNYGYTF. CDR3 DNA sequence: TGCGCCAGCGGTGTCGGGGTGCCTAACTATGGCTACACCTTC.

The rearrangement joins TRBV6-5 to TRBJ2-7, with D possibly TRBD2 on 5 matching bases. This CDR3 contains 14 residues. Per the germline V gene, CDR1 is MNHEY and CDR2 is SVGAGI. Trimming left V 4 bases short and J 3 bases short, with 13 bases between. CDR3 region: CASSFSLGSYEQYF. CDR3 DNA: TGTGCCAGCAGTTTTTCACTAGGCAGCTACGAGCAGTACTTC.

The chain recombines TRBV19 with TRBJ2-3, with TRBD2 matching 8 bases. The CDR3 extends over 15 amino acids. The trim removed 6 bases at V and 7 bases at J, leaving 12 bases unmatched. CDR1 and CDR2 (germline): LNHDA, SQIVND (reference sequence). CDR3 coding DNA: TGTGCCAGTAGGCTGTTCGGCGGGGGGTTGTATACGCAGTATTTT. Its translation: CASRLFGGGLYTQYF. The variable domain in full, completed from reference TRBV19 and TRBJ2-3, reads DGGITQSPKYLFRKEGQNVTLSCEQNLNHDAMYWYRQDPGQGLRLIYYSQIVNDFQKGDIAEGYSVSREKKESFPLTVTSAQKNPTAFYLCASRLFGGGLYTQYFGPGTRLTVL.

The gene calls are TRBV27 and TRBJ1-2, with D possibly being TRBD1 (6 bases). Germline loops: CDR1 MNHEY, CDR2 SMNVEV (reference sequence). This CDR3 spans 11 amino acids. Trimming stripped 5 bases from V and 8 bases from J, with 9 bases between. The CDR3 reads CASSQGRGYTF. The DNA for the CDR3 is TGTGCCAGCAGTCAGGGGAGAGGCTACACCTTC.

The V call is TRBV7-9, the J call TRBJ1-6; TRBD1 aligns across 8 bases. The CDR3 totals 13 residues. With 5 bases clipped from V and 8 bases from J, the junction kept 2 bases outside the gene matches. Per germline, CDR1 SEHNR and CDR2 FQNEAQ (reference sequence). The chain's CDR3 is CASSPTGDSPLHF. In nucleotides, the CDR3 is TGTGCCAGCAGCCCGACAGGGGATTCACCCCTCCACTTT.

This clone was observed a single time. The chain recombines TRBV2 with TRBJ2-7; possible D gene TRBD2, 5 bases. V was cut by 6 bases and J by 2 bases, with 8 bases left in between. The CDR3 is made up of 12 amino acids. Per germline, CDR1 SNHLY and CDR2 FYNNEI. The CDR3 nucleotides read TGTGCCAGCAGGGTCGGGGCCTACGAGCAGTACTTC. Protein: CASRVGAYEQYF.

The chain combines TRBV6-6 with TRBJ1-1, with 7 bases that match TRBD1. CDR1 MNHNY and CDR2 SVGAGI come from the germline V gene (reference sequence). The CDR3 has 14 residues. Trimming took 2 bases from V and 1 from J; bases not matched to a gene: 1. The CDR3: CASSYGTANTEAFF. CDR3 nucleotides: TGTGCCAGCAGTTACGGGACAGCGAACACTGAAGCTTTCTTT.

V gene TRBV5-1 combines with J gene TRBJ2-5; a weak D match, TRBD1 (7 bases). Trimming removed 3 bases at V and 5 bases at J, with 17 bases between. The V gene's germline CDR1 is SGHRS and CDR2 YFSETQ. The CDR3 covers 15 residues. The CDR3 coding sequence is TGCGCCAGCAGCTCCCAGCAGGGGGGTCAGGAGACCCAGTACTTC. Translated, it gives CASSSQQGGQETQYF.

The rearrangement uses TRBV6-5 and TRBJ1-6; D is possibly TRBD1 (5 bases). V lost 4 bases and J 8 bases, leaving 12 bases between the germline ends. The CDR3 spans 14 residues. Looked up from germline, CDR1 is MNHEY and CDR2 is SVGAGI. CDR3 residues: CASSFQGRDSPLHF. DNA of the CDR3: TGTGCCAGCAGTTTTCAGGGTCGTGATTCACCCCTCCACTTT.

The V gene is TRBV7-9, the J gene TRBJ2-1; 7 bases fit TRBD2. The germline V gene encodes CDR1 SEHNR and CDR2 FQNEAQ (reference sequence). Germline trimming cut 5 bases from V and 9 bases from J; bases unmatched to any gene: 7. The CDR3 consists of 13 residues. The CDR3 reads CASSKTSYGEQFF. The CDR3 DNA reads as TGTGCCAGCAGCAAGACTAGCTACGGTGAGCAGTTCTTC.

The genes are TRBV14 and TRBJ2-3, with D possibly being TRBD2 (6 bases). Germline CDR1 is SGHDN and CDR2 is FVKESK. Trimming shortened V by 4 bases and J by 1 base, and 12 bases separated the two germline ends. The CDR3 sequence is 15 residues long. The DNA for the CDR3 is TGTGCCAGCAGCCTACACTCTAGCGGCACAGATACGCAGTATTTT. Translated, it gives CASSLHSSGTDTQYF.

This clone has only one observation. The V gene is TRBV11-3, the J gene TRBJ2-1; 9 bases map to TRBD2. Germline lookup yields CDR1 SGHNT and CDR2 YENEEA. CDR3 length equals 16 residues. V was clipped by 4 bases and J by 6 bases; unmatched bases: 10. The CDR3 DNA is TGTGCCAGCAGCTCGAGAAGCGGGGGGACCTTCAATGAGCAGTTCTTC. Its protein product is CASSSRSGGTFNEQFF.

The V and J genes are TRBV4-3 and TRBJ1-6; the D is unclear. Germline CDR1 LGHNA, CDR2 YSLEER. The CDR3 sequence is 16 residues long. The V and J ends lost 0 bases and 9 bases respectively, with 15 bases between them. The CDR3 reads CASSQDTLPRGSPLHF. The CDR3 nucleotides are TGCGCCAGCAGCCAAGATACCCTCCCCCGAGGTTCACCCCTCCACTTT.

The chain uses TRBV20-1 and TRBJ2-7; maybe TRBD1 (5 bases). The CDR3 has 10 residues. V lost 2 bases and J 9 bases, leaving 8 bases between the germline ends. Germline V gene data show CDR1 as DFQATT and CDR2 as SNEGSKA (reference sequence). The CDR3, as DNA: TGCAGTGCTAGACAGGGCGTGCAGTACTTC. Its protein product is CSARQGVQYF.

The chain links TRBV18 to TRBJ2-3; 13 bases agree with TRBD2. Germline V gives CDR1 KGHSH, CDR2 LQKENI. The CDR3 covers 16 residues. Trimming removed 4 bases from V and 5 bases from J; junction bases left unmatched: 6. The CDR3 region is CASSQTSGGAGDTQYF. In nucleotides, the CDR3 is TGTGCCAGCTCACAAACTAGCGGGGGGGCTGGAGATACGCAGTATTTT.

The count of this clone is one. The chain employs TRBV15 and TRBJ1-2; D is unresolved. Germline V gene lookup returns CDR1 LNHNV and CDR2 YYDKDF (reference sequence). V was clipped by 1 base and J by 3 bases, with 15 bases between them. CDR3 length equals 16 residues. CDR3 protein: CATSRGPWAEDYGYTF. The CDR3 bases are TGTGCCACCAGCAGAGGACCGTGGGCGGAGGACTATGGCTACACCTTC.

V gene TRBV5-8 combines with J gene TRBJ2-5; 8 positions agree with TRBD2. V was clipped by 8 bases and J by 4 bases; unmatched bases: 7. CDR1 is SGHTS, CDR2 YDEGEE, per germline. The CDR3 runs to 13 residues. In DNA form, the CDR3 reads TGTGCCAGTAGCGGGGCGATGGGAGAGACCCAGTACTTC. This codes for CASSGAMGETQYF.

The gene calls are TRBV15 and TRBJ2-3; D might be TRBD2 (6 bases). Germline V gene lookup returns CDR1 LNHNV and CDR2 YYDKDF (reference sequence). This CDR3 has 11 residues. Trimming took 2 bases from V and 15 from J, leaving 12 bases between them. CDR3 in amino acids: CATSRFGTLYF. DNA of the CDR3: TGTGCCACCAGCAGATTCGGGACTCTATATTTT.